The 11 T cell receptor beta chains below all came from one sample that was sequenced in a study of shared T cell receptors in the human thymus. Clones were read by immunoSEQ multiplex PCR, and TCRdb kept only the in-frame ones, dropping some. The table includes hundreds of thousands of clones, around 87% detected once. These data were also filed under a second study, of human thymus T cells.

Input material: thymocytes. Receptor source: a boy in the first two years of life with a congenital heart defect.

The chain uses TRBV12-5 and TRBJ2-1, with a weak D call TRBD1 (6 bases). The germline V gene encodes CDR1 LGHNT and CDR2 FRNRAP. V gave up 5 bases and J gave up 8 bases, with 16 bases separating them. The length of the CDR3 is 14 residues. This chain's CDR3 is CASGPTRQVHEQFF. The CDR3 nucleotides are TGTGCTAGTGGTCCGACCCGACAGGTCCATGAGCAGTTCTTC.

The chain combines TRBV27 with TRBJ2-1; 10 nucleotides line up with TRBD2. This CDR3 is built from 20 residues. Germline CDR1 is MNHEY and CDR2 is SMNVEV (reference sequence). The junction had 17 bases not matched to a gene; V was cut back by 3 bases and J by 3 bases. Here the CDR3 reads CASSLIGASGRSDVYNEQFF. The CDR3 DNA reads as TGTGCCAGCAGTTTGATTGGGGCTAGCGGGAGATCCGACGTCTACAATGAGCAGTTCTTC.

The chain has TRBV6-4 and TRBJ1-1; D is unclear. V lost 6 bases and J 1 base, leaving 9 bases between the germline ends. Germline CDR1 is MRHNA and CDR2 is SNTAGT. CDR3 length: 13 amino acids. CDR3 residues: CASRQTENTEAFF. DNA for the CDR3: TGTGCCAGCAGACAGACGGAGAACACTGAAGCTTTCTTT.

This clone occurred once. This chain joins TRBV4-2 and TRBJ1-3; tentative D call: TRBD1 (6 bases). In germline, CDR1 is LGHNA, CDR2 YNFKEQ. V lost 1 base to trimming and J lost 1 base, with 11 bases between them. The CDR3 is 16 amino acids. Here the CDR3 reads CASSQAKGQSGNTIYF. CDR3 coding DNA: TGTGCCAGCAGCCAAGCTAAGGGACAATCTGGAAACACCATATATTTT.

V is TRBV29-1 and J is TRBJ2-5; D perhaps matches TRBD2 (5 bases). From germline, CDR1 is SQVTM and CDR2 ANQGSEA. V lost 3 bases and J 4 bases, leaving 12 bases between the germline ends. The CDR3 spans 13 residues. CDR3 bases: TGCAGCGTTGATGAAGGAGGCCCAGAGACCCAGTACTTC. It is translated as CSVDEGGPETQYF. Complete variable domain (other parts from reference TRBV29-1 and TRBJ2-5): SAVISQKPSRDICQRGTSLTIQCQVDSQVTMMFWYRQQPGQSLTLIATANQGSEATYESGFVIDKFPISRPNLTFSTLTVSNMSPEDSSIYLCSVDEGGPETQYFGPGTRLLVL.

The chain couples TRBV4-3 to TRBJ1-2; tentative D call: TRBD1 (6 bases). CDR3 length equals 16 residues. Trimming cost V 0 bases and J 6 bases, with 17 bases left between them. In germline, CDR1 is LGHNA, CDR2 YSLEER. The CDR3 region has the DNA TGCGCCAGCAGCCAAGAAGTCCCGGGGGGCAGGAATGGCTACACCTTC. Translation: CASSQEVPGGRNGYTF.

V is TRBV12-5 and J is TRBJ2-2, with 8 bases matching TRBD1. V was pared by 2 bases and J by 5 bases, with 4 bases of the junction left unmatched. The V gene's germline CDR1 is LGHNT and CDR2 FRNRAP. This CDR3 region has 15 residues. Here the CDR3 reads CASGLKQGATGELFF. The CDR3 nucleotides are TGTGCTAGTGGTTTGAAGCAGGGGGCGACCGGGGAGCTGTTTTTT.

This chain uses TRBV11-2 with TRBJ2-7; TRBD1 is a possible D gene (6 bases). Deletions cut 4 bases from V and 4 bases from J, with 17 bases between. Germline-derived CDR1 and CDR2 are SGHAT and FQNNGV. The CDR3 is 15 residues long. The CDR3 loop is CASSSSGTRPYEQYF. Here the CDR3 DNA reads TGTGCCAGCAGCTCTTCCGGGACACGACCTTACGAGCAGTACTTC.

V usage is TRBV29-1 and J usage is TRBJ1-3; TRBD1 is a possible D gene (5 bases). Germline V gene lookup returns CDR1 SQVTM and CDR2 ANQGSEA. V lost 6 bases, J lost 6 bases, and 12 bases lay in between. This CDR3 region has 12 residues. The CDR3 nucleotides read TGCAGCGTCCTGACAGTGGCAAACACCATATATTTT. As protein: CSVLTVANTIYF.

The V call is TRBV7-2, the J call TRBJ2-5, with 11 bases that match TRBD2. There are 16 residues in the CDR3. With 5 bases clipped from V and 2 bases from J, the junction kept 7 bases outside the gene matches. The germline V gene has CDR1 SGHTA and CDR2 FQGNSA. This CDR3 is CASSAGLAGSQETQYF. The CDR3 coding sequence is TGTGCCAGCAGCGCCGGACTAGCGGGTTCTCAAGAGACCCAGTACTTC.

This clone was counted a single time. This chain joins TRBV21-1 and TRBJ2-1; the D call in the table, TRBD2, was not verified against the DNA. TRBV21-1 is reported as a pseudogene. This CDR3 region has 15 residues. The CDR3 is CASSKVGTSWEEQFF. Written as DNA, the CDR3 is TGTGCCAGCAGCAAAGTAGGAACTAGCTGGGAAGAGCAGTTCTTC.